This T cell receptor beta chain was retrieved from a study of T cell responses to AZD1222 COVID-19 vaccine. Of note for this clone: No antigen is known for it.

Sequencing used immunoSEQ multiplex PCR; TCRdb keeps in-frame clones, though not all of them. This table holds about 180,000 clones, approximately 95% found once. This CDR3 has 14 amino acids. V lost 3 bases to trimming and J lost 3 bases, with 8 bases between them. CDR1 is KGHDR and CDR2 is SFDVKD in the germline V gene. The study, taken as a whole, reports: There were repertoire samples only from the period after the peak T cell response. Most donors were white British, females outnumbered males, and clonal diversity was possibly underestimated. Spike-wide coverage was observed for vaccine-associated CD4 TCRs, with dominant responses at 160-218 and 743-854. Seropositive AZD1222 recipients at baseline numbered only five or six.

The rearrangement joins TRBV24-1 to TRBJ1-5; D call uncertain. The TCR comes from an adult who received the MenACWY meningococcal vaccine as a control. The specimen was peripheral blood, collected 28 days after the second dose of the MenACWY control vaccine. Written as DNA, the CDR3 is TGTGCCACCAGTGATGCGTCGACCAATCAGCCCCAGCATTTT. This sequence encodes CATSDASTNQPQHF.